This is a list of T cell receptor beta chains from one sample in a study of cytomegalovirus exposure and HLA in healthy donors. The method was immunoSEQ multiplex PCR; TCRdb's version includes in-frame clones alone and lacks a portion of them. The sample lists roughly 60,000 clones; roughly 94% were seen once. The sequenced sample was PBMCs. Receptor source: a young man in good health and CMV-seronegative. Both conserved end residues are part of each CDR3. A D gene is named only where the DNA matches it firmly. Clone size is stated in some rows and not others, as once, few, many or a class when expanded.

v_call: TRBV19
d_call: TRBD2
j_call: TRBJ2-2
clone_size: .
cdr3_aa: CASSQGLAGGRDTGELFF
cdr3_nt: TGTGCCAGTAGTCAGGGACTAGCGGGAGGAAGGGACACCGGGGAGCTGTTTTTT

v_call: TRBV12-5
d_call: TRBD2
j_call: TRBJ2-4
clone_size: .
cdr3_aa: CASGLGGGGNIQYF
cdr3_nt: TGTGCTAGTGGCTTAGGAGGCGGGGGAAACATTCAGTACTTC

v_call: TRBV30
d_call: .
j_call: TRBJ1-1
clone_size: .
cdr3_aa: CAWIRGDTEAFF
cdr3_nt: TGTGCCTGGATACGGGGGGACACTGAAGCTTTCTTT

v_call: TRBV7-7
d_call: .
j_call: TRBJ2-5
clone_size: once
cdr3_aa: CASSPLTGVETQYF
cdr3_nt: TGTGCCAGCAGCCCCCTTACGGGAGTGGAGACCCAGTACTTC

v_call: TRBV11-2
d_call: .
j_call: TRBJ2-3
clone_size: .
cdr3_aa: CASSPTSQGYTQYF
cdr3_nt: TGTGCCAGCAGCCCAACCTCCCAGGGCTATACGCAGTATTTT

v_call: TRBV11-1
d_call: .
j_call: TRBJ2-2
clone_size: .
cdr3_aa: CASSRGTLTGELFF
cdr3_nt: TGTGCCAGCAGCCGCGGGACTCTAACCGGGGAGCTGTTTTTT

v_call: TRBV5-6
d_call: TRBD1
j_call: TRBJ1-2
clone_size: .
cdr3_aa: CASSLGQGAYSIGYTF
cdr3_nt: TGTGCCAGCAGCTTGGGCCAGGGGGCTTACTCTATTGGCTACACCTTC

v_call: TRBV28
d_call: .
j_call: TRBJ1-2
clone_size: .
cdr3_aa: CASSPMAGDYGYTF
cdr3_nt: TGTGCCAGCAGCCCAATGGCAGGGGACTATGGCTACACCTTC

v_call: TRBV15
d_call: TRBD1
j_call: TRBJ2-5
clone_size: .
cdr3_aa: CATRDRAIQETQYF
cdr3_nt: TGTGCCACCAGGGACAGGGCTATCCAAGAGACCCAGTACTTC

v_call: TRBV28
d_call: TRBD2
j_call: TRBJ2-1
clone_size: .
cdr3_aa: CASSLLLAGTYNEQFF
cdr3_nt: TGTGCCAGCAGTCTTCTTCTAGCGGGAACCTACAATGAGCAGTTCTTC

v_call: TRBV30
d_call: TRBD1
j_call: TRBJ2-7
clone_size: .
cdr3_aa: CAWDRGTVEQYF
cdr3_nt: TGTGCCTGGGACAGGGGAACAGTCGAGCAGTACTTC

v_call: TRBV6-5
d_call: .
j_call: TRBJ2-5
clone_size: .
cdr3_aa: CASILSGAQETQYF
cdr3_nt: TGTGCCAGCATTCTATCGGGAGCACAAGAGACCCAGTACTTC

v_call: TRBV27
d_call: .
j_call: TRBJ2-1
clone_size: .
cdr3_aa: CASSFGAAYNEQFF
cdr3_nt: TGTGCCAGCAGTTTTGGGGCAGCGTACAATGAGCAGTTCTTC

v_call: TRBV13
d_call: TRBD1
j_call: TRBJ1-2
clone_size: .
cdr3_aa: CASSTWTGGGYGYTF
cdr3_nt: TGTGCCAGCAGCACCTGGACAGGGGGTGGCTATGGCTACACCTTC